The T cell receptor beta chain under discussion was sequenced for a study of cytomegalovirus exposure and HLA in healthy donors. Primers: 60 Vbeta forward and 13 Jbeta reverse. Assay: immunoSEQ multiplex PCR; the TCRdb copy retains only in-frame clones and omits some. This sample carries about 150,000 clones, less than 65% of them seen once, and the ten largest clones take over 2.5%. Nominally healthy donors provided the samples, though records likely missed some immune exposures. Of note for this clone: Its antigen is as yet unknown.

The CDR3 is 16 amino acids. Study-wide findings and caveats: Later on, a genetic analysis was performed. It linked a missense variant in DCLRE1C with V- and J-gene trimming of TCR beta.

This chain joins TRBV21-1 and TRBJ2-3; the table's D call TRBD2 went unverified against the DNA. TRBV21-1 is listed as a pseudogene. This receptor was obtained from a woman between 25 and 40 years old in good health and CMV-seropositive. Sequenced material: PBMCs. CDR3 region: CANFSGRGASTDTQYF. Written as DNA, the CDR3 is TGTGCCAATTTTAGCGGGAGAGGGGCTAGCACAGATACGCAGTATTTT.